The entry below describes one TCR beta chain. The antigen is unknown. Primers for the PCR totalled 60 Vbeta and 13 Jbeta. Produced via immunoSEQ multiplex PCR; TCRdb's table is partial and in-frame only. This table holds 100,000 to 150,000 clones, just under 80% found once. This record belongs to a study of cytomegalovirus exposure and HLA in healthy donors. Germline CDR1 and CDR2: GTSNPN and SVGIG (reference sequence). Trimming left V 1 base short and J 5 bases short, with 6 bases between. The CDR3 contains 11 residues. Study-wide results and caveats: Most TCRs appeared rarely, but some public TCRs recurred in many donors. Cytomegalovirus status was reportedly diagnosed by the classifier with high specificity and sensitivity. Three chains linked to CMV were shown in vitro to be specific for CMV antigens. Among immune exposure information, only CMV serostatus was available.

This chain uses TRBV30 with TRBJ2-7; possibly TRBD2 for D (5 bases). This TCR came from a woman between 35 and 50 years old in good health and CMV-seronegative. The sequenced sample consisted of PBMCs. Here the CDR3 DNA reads TGTGCCTGGAGTGGAGGGAACGAGCAGTACTTC. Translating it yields CAWSGGNEQYF.